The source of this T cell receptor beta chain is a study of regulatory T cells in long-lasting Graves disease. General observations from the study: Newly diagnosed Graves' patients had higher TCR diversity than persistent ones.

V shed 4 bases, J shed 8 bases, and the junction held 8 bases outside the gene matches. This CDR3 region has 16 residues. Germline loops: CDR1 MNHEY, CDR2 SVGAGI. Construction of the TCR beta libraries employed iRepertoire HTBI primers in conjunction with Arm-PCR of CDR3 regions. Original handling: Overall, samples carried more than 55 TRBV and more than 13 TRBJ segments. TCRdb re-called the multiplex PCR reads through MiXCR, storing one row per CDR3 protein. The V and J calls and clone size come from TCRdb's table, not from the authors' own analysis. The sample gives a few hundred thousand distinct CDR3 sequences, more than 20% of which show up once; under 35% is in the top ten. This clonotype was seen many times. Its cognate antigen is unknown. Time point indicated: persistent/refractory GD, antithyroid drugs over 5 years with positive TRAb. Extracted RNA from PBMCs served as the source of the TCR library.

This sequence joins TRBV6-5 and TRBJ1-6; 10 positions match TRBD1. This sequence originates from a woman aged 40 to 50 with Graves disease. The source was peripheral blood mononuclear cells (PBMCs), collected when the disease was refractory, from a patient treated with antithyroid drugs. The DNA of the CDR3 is TGTGCCAGCAGTTTGACACCCGGGACAGGGGATTCACCCCTCCACTTT. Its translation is CASSLTPGTGDSPLHF.